The 30 T cell receptor beta chains below come from one sample, sequenced in a study of cytomegalovirus exposure and HLA in healthy donors. 60 Vbeta and 13 Jbeta primers were used in PCR. Data came from immunoSEQ multiplex PCR; TCRdb stores just in-frame clones and leaves some out. The table shows 150,000 or so clones, with around 79% occurring only once. The sequenced sample was PBMCs. Receptor source: a woman aged 40 to 50 in good health and CMV-seronegative.

This clone was counted between two and nine times. V usage is TRBV5-1 and J usage is TRBJ2-7; D gene unclear. Trimming shortened V by 1 base and J by 1 base, and 6 bases separated the two germline ends. This CDR3 is 13 amino acids long. CDR1 and CDR2 from the germline V gene are SGHRS and YFSETQ. The DNA of the CDR3 is TGCGCCAGCAGCTTGCTTTTTTCCTACGAGCAGTACTTC. This codes for CASSLLFSYEQYF.

CDR3 amino acids: CASRLGQGDTEAFF. Written as DNA, the CDR3 is TGTGCCAGCAGGCTAGGACAGGGAGACACTGAAGCTTTCTTT. This sequence joins TRBV11-2 and TRBJ1-1; 8 nucleotides align to TRBD1. The germline V gene has CDR1 SGHAT and CDR2 FQNNGV. CDR3 length equals 14 residues. Germline trimming cut 6 bases from V and 3 bases from J; bases unmatched to any gene: 6.

The V and J genes are TRBV2 and TRBJ2-1, with D maybe TRBD2 (6 bases). CDR1 SNHLY and CDR2 FYNNEI come from the germline V gene. CDR3 length equals 17 residues. Deletions cut 3 bases from V and 0 bases from J, with 15 bases between. DNA for the CDR3: TGTGCCAGCAGTGAGTGGCGCGGGGCGAGCTCCTACAATGAGCAGTTCTTC. Its protein is CASSEWRGASSYNEQFF.

The gene calls are TRBV19 and TRBJ1-5, with D unresolved. The V gene lost 4 bases and the J gene lost 2 bases, with 9 bases spanning the gap. Germline CDR1 reads LNHDA; CDR2 reads SQIVND (reference sequence). CDR3 size: 14 residues. The CDR3 nucleotides read TGTGCCAGTAGTAACGGGGAGCGCAATCAGCCCCAGCATTTT. As protein: CASSNGERNQPQHF.

This clone is a singleton in its sample. The CDR3 DNA sequence: TGTGCCAGCTCACGGGCCCACTCCTACGAGCAGTACTTC. Protein product: CASSRAHSYEQYF. This chain uses TRBV18 with TRBJ2-7; no clear D. The CDR3 is 13 amino acids. Germline lookup yields CDR1 KGHSH and CDR2 LQKENI. Trimming removed 4 bases at V and 0 bases at J, with 7 bases between.

V is TRBV14 and J is TRBJ2-2; 7 bases are a match to TRBD2. The CDR3 is 16 residues long. V trimming: 4 bases; J trimming: 9 bases; junction bases outside the gene matches: 14. Germline V gives CDR1 SGHDN, CDR2 FVKESK. For the CDR3, the DNA is TGTGCCAGCAGCCGCTTTACAGCGGGGTCCAATCGGGAGCTGTTTTTT. It encodes CASSRFTAGSNRELFF.

This clone occurred once. The chain joins TRBV2 to TRBJ1-2, with D tentatively TRBD1 (5 bases). Germline V gene data show CDR1 as SNHLY and CDR2 as FYNNEI. CDR3 length: 14 residues. V gave up 2 bases and J gave up 4 bases, with 11 bases separating them. In DNA, the CDR3 is TGTGCCAGCAGTGAATCCAGGGAGGGCTATGGCTACACCTTC. It specifies CASSESREGYGYTF.

The V call is TRBV28, the J call TRBJ1-2; D is unclear. This CDR3 spans 15 amino acids. Germline CDR1 and CDR2: MDHEN and SYDVKM. Trimming took off 3 bases at V and 4 bases at J, with 15 bases between the two ends. The CDR3 nucleotides are TGTGCCAGCAGTTTCCCTGAGTCCGGGATCTATGGCTACACCTTC. Protein product: CASSFPESGIYGYTF.

The rearrangement joins TRBV6-1 to TRBJ2-2; D perhaps matches TRBD1 (5 bases). This CDR3 is 13 amino acids long. The germline V and J ends were trimmed by 8 bases and 6 bases, with 13 bases remaining between them. Per the germline V gene, CDR1 is MNHNS and CDR2 is SASEGT. The CDR3 nucleotides read TGTGCCAGCGGGCAGGGTGGTTCCGGGGAGCTGTTTTTT. It codes for CASGQGGSGELFF.

The chain is built from TRBV4-2 and TRBJ1-5; possible D gene TRBD1, 6 bases. Between the trimmed V and J ends, which lost 0 bases and 5 bases, there was a span of 14 bases. The CDR3 contains 16 residues. Germline CDR1 and CDR2: LGHNA and YNFKEQ. The CDR3: CASSQDVGAGDQPQHF. CDR3 in DNA: TGTGCCAGCAGCCAAGATGTGGGGGCAGGGGATCAGCCCCAGCATTTT.

The rearrangement joins TRBV6-5 to TRBJ2-4, with D maybe TRBD1 (6 bases). CDR3 size: 15 residues. Looked up from germline, CDR1 is MNHEY and CDR2 is SVGAGI. The V end was cut by 2 bases, the J end by 3 bases, with 11 bases between. The CDR3 DNA reads as TGTGCCAGCAGTTACACCAGGGGAGACAAAAACATTCAGTACTTC. It encodes CASSYTRGDKNIQYF.

The J gene is TRBJ1-5, the V gene TRBV19, with D perhaps matching TRBD1 (5 bases). CDR1 is LNHDA, CDR2 SQIVND, per germline (reference sequence). CDR3 length equals 14 residues. V was trimmed by 7 bases and J by 7 bases, leaving 17 bases between them. The CDR3: CASTWGDQYQPQHF. The CDR3 DNA sequence: TGTGCCAGTACTTGGGGGGACCAATACCAGCCCCAGCATTTT.

The V gene is TRBV29-1, the J gene TRBJ2-3; D is unresolved. Deletions cut 5 bases from V and 2 bases from J, with 17 bases between. CDR1 is SQVTM, CDR2 ANQGSEA, per germline. This CDR3 region has 15 residues. The chain's CDR3 is CSVKGLGAPTDTQYF. CDR3 nucleotide sequence: TGCAGCGTTAAAGGATTAGGAGCCCCCACAGATACGCAGTATTTT.

This chain connects TRBV19 to TRBJ1-1; the match to TRBD1 covers 9 bases. CDR3 length: 14 residues. The germline gives CDR1 LNHDA, CDR2 SQIVND (reference sequence). The V and J ends lost 8 bases and 1 base, in that order; junction bases with no gene match: 5. CDR3 region: CASAGQGRNTEAFF. CDR3 DNA: TGTGCCAGTGCGGGACAGGGACGGAACACTGAAGCTTTCTTT.

This clone was detected only once. The V call is TRBV7-9, the J call TRBJ2-2, with D possibly TRBD1 on 5 matching bases. V dropped 0 bases and J dropped 3 bases, with 14 bases sitting between them. The CDR3 totals 17 residues. Per germline, CDR1 SEHNR and CDR2 FQNEAQ (reference sequence). The CDR3 nucleotides are TGTGCCAGCAGCTTAGCCTTTAGGGGCGCTTACACCGGGGAGCTGTTTTTT. Its protein product is CASSLAFRGAYTGELFF.

The rearrangement joins TRBV14 to TRBJ1-2; TRBD1 is a possible D gene (5 bases). This CDR3 is 13 amino acids long. V dropped 1 base and J dropped 5 bases, with 8 bases sitting between them. CDR1 SGHDN and CDR2 FVKESK come from the germline V gene. The CDR3 spells CASSQGGWYGYTF. CDR3 nucleotides: TGTGCCAGCAGCCAAGGGGGCTGGTATGGCTACACCTTC.

J is TRBJ1-5 and V is TRBV11-2, with D possibly TRBD1 on 6 matching bases. V dropped 5 bases and J dropped 3 bases, with 26 bases sitting between them. Germline assignment: CDR1 SGHAT and CDR2 FQNNGV. The length of the CDR3 is 19 residues. CDR3 bases: TGTGCCAGCAGCCCGCGTACTTACGGTGAGGGGGGGATCAATCAGCCCCAGCATTTT. Its protein product is CASSPRTYGEGGINQPQHF.

V is TRBV4-1 and J is TRBJ1-2; D possibly corresponds to TRBD1 (5 bases). Germline CDR1 MGHRA, CDR2 YSYEKL. This CDR3 spans 18 amino acids. V was shortened by 2 bases and J by 2 bases, with 21 bases between the two germline ends. CDR3: CASSQPVVGRGANYGYTF. The CDR3 DNA reads as TGCGCCAGCAGCCAACCCGTTGTTGGTAGGGGCGCGAACTATGGCTACACCTTC.

The genes are TRBV28 and TRBJ1-3; 7 bases align to TRBD1. The V gene's germline CDR1 is MDHEN and CDR2 SYDVKM. Trimming cost V 2 bases and J 2 bases; bases outside gene matches: 3. The CDR3 runs to 15 residues. CDR3 residues: CASSLPQGAGNTIYF. CDR3 DNA sequence: TGTGCCAGCAGTTTACCGCAGGGGGCTGGAAACACCATATATTTT.

The V gene is TRBV7-2, the J gene TRBJ1-5, with D possibly TRBD1 on 6 matching bases. CDR3 size: 13 residues. Germline assignment: CDR1 SGHTA and CDR2 FQGNSA. Trimming stripped 3 bases from V and 6 bases from J, with 9 bases between. The CDR3 loop reads CASSLQGGQPQHF. CDR3 DNA sequence: TGTGCCAGCAGCTTGCAAGGGGGTCAGCCCCAGCATTTT.

In nucleotides, the CDR3 is TGTGCCAGCAGCTTAGCGCTGGGCATAGGGGGCTACGAGCAGTACTTC. Residues: CASSLALGIGGYEQYF. V and J are TRBV7-6 and TRBJ2-7; possible D gene TRBD1, 6 bases. CDR3 length: 16 residues. Germline CDR1 is SGHVS and CDR2 is FNYEAQ. The germline V and J ends were trimmed by 0 bases and 3 bases, with 15 bases remaining between them.

The V call is TRBV15, the J call TRBJ1-6; a possible D gene is TRBD1 (6 bases). Germline CDR1 reads LNHNV; CDR2 reads YYDKDF (reference sequence). This CDR3 has 13 amino acids. V dropped 5 bases and J dropped 9 bases, with 11 bases sitting between them. The CDR3 DNA follows: TGTGCCACCAGCGCGCAGGGGAGTTCACCCCTCCACTTT. This encodes CATSAQGSSPLHF.

The gene calls are TRBV5-1 and TRBJ1-6, with D possibly being TRBD1 (5 bases). Germline CDR1 and CDR2: SGHRS and YFSETQ. V gave up 4 bases and J gave up 10 bases, with 15 bases separating them. The CDR3 spans 14 residues. Written as DNA, the CDR3 is TGCGCCAGCAGCCTCGGGGGGAGAGACTCACCCCTCCACTTT. This sequence encodes CASSLGGRDSPLHF.

V and J are TRBV9 and TRBJ2-1, with D possibly being TRBD2 (6 bases). Germline V lookup: CDR1 SGDLS, CDR2 YYNGEE. The germline V and J ends were trimmed by 4 bases and 3 bases, with 11 bases remaining between them. This CDR3 comprises 14 residues. The CDR3, as DNA: TGTGCCAGCAGCCCCCGACTAGACTACAATGAGCAGTTCTTC. Its translation: CASSPRLDYNEQFF.

The chain recombines TRBV5-1 with TRBJ2-1; 9 bases agree with TRBD2. The germline gives CDR1 SGHRS, CDR2 YFSETQ. The junction had 0 bases not matched to a gene; V was cut back by 1 base and J by 1 base. The CDR3 contains 15 residues. The DNA for the CDR3 is TGCGCCAGCAGCTTGACTAGCGGGTCCTACAATGAGCAGTTCTTC. Protein sequence: CASSLTSGSYNEQFF.

The J gene is TRBJ1-1, the V gene TRBV18; no firm D call. V lost 3 bases and J lost 0, with 17 bases in between. The length of the CDR3 is 17 residues. From germline, CDR1 is KGHSH and CDR2 LQKENI. In DNA, the CDR3 is TGTGCCAGCTCACCGGCTGCTTTAAGAGCGATGAACACTGAAGCTTTCTTT. Amino acid sequence: CASSPAALRAMNTEAFF.

CDR3 bases: TGCAGCGTTGTTTGGACAGGGGACCTTGGAAACACCATATATTTT. Protein: CSVVWTGDLGNTIYF. The chain recombines TRBV29-1 with TRBJ1-3, with 9 bases aligning to TRBD1. CDR3 length: 15 amino acids. The V segment lost 4 bases and the J segment 3 bases; nucleotides outside the gene matches: 7. The germline V gene encodes CDR1 SQVTM and CDR2 ANQGSEA.

The chain couples TRBV4-1 to TRBJ2-3; a weak D match, TRBD1 (6 bases). Trimming took off 3 bases at V and 2 bases at J, with 9 bases between the two ends. CDR1 is MGHRA, CDR2 YSYEKL, per germline. The CDR3 is made up of 14 amino acids. Here the CDR3 DNA reads TGCGCCAGCAGCCAGACAGGTCTCACAGATACGCAGTATTTT. It translates to CASSQTGLTDTQYF.

The chain is built from TRBV7-8 and TRBJ1-5, with D unclear. Germline CDR1 is SGHVS and CDR2 is FQNEAQ. Trimming removed 8 bases at V and 4 bases at J, with 12 bases between. The CDR3 has 13 residues. Here the CDR3 DNA reads TGTGCCAGCGGGTGGGCAGGTAATCAGCCCCAGCATTTT. This gives the protein CASGWAGNQPQHF.

This clone has a handful of counts. This chain uses TRBV9 with TRBJ1-2; D gene ambiguous. From germline, CDR1 is SGDLS and CDR2 YYNGEE. The CDR3 loop spans 14 amino acids. The germline V and J ends were trimmed by 2 bases and 4 bases, with 12 bases remaining between them. CDR3 DNA: TGTGCCAGCAGCGTCTTCGACATCTTCTATGGCTACACCTTC. Its protein is CASSVFDIFYGYTF.